The rows below give T cell receptor beta chains drawn from one sample of a study of spatial heterogeneity in lung cancer. Using its own MiXCR run on the 5' RACE reads, TCRdb lists one record per CDR3 protein. The sample includes about 4,400 distinct CDR3 sequences, about 5.9% seen only once; the top ten take 34%. The material sequenced was lung tumor tissue, taken at surgery. The receptors stem from a male donor with early-stage non-small cell lung cancer. Both conserved end residues are part of each CDR3. Each record gives: J gene, V gene, D gene, clone size, CDR3 DNA, CDR3 protein. D genes are given only for firm matches. Some rows mark clone size as missing; the rest say once, few, many or name a class of expanded clone.

TRBJ2-7 TRBV20-1 . medium-sized TGCAGTGCTAGAGGCGGTTACGAGCAGTACTTC CSARGGYEQYF
TRBJ1-2 TRBV7-2 TRBD1 . TGTGCCAGCAGCTCCCGTTCAAGGACAGGGCCCTATGGCTACACCTTC CASSSRSRTGPYGYTF
TRBJ1-5 TRBV20-1 . few TGCAGTGCTAGAGTCAGGTTGAATCAGCCCCAGCATTTT CSARVRLNQPQHF
TRBJ1-3 TRBV11-2 . . TGTGCCAGCAGCTTAGGAGGCAGGGGCGATGGAAACACCATATATTTT CASSLGGRGDGNTIYF
TRBJ2-4 TRBV6-5 . medium-sized TGTGCCAGCAGTTCGACTGGACTAGCCAAAAACATTCAGTACTTC CASSSTGLAKNIQYF
TRBJ2-7 TRBV20-1 . many TGCAGTGCCGAAGGGGCGCAGGGGTCCTACGAGCAGTACTTC CSAEGAQGSYEQYF
TRBJ2-7 TRBV7-6 TRBD2 medium-sized TGTGCCAGCAGCCTGACTAGCGGGAGCTCCTACGAGCAGTACTTC CASSLTSGSSYEQYF
TRBJ2-3 TRBV21-1 . many TGTGCCAGCAGCGTCGAGGGAGATACGCAGTATTTT CASSVEGDTQYF
TRBJ2-4 TRBV3-1 . few TGTGCCAGCAGCCAGTGGCAGGGGACCAAAAACATTCAGTACTTC CASSQWQGTKNIQYF
TRBJ2-3 TRBV28 . many TGTGCCAGCAGTTTCCGAAGCCAATCAGATACGCAGTATTTT CASSFRSQSDTQYF
TRBJ1-1 TRBV27 TRBD1 many TGTGCCAGCAGTGCGGACAGGGTCACTGAAGCTTTCTTT CASSADRVTEAFF
TRBJ1-2 TRBV30 . medium-sized TGTGCCTGGATACACACGCACTATGGCTACACCTTC CAWIHTHYGYTF
TRBJ2-3 TRBV24-1 . many TGTGCCACCAGTGACAACACAGATACGCAGTATTTT CATSDNTDTQYF
TRBJ2-3 TRBV5-6 TRBD1 many TGTGCCAGCAGCTTGAAGTTGACAGGGTCGGGAGATACGCAGTATTTT CASSLKLTGSGDTQYF
TRBJ1-5 TRBV7-3 TRBD1 few TGTGCCAGCAGCTTAAGGAGGGACAGGGGCGGCAATCAGCCCCAGCATTTT CASSLRRDRGGNQPQHF
TRBJ2-1 TRBV4-1 TRBD2 . TGCGCCAGCAGCCAATACCTAGCGGGAGGAAGCAATGAGCAGTTCTTC CASSQYLAGGSNEQFF
TRBJ1-1 TRBV6-1 . few TGTGCCAGCAGTGAGGGGGTTAAAGCTTTCTTT CASSEGVKAFF
TRBJ2-7 TRBV29-1 . many TGCAGCGTTGCCGGGTCCTACGAGCAGTACTTC CSVAGSYEQYF
TRBJ1-2 TRBV12-3/TRBV12-4 . many TGTGCCAGCCGCCGGGACTCCAGCGGCTATGGCTACACCTTC CASRRDSSGYGYTF
TRBJ2-1 TRBV6-2/TRBV6-3 TRBD2 many TGTGCCAGCAGGACTAGCGGGAGAGGTGAGCAGTTCTTC CASRTSGRGEQFF
TRBJ2-1 TRBV9 . many TGTGCCAGCAGCGTACATGGGGACGACAATGAGCAGTTCTTC CASSVHGDDNEQFF
TRBJ2-2 TRBV7-8 TRBD2 medium-sized TGTGCCAGCAGCTTCCAGACTAGCGGGCCATACACCGGGGAGCTGTTTTTT CASSFQTSGPYTGELFF
TRBJ2-1 TRBV6-5 TRBD2 many TGTGCCAGCAGTGCCCGAAGAGCGGGGGGGCGAGAGCAGTTCTTC CASSARRAGGREQFF
TRBJ2-1 TRBV7-2 TRBD2 many TGTGCCAGCAGCTCACCGGGACTAGGGGGAGATGAGCAGTTCTTC CASSSPGLGGDEQFF
TRBJ2-5 TRBV12-3/TRBV12-4 . many TGTGCCAGCAGTTTCACTAGGGCAGAGACCCAGTACTTC CASSFTRAETQYF
TRBJ2-3 TRBV11-2 TRBD1 many TGTGCCAGCAGCACGACAGGGGCTTACACAGATACGCAGTATTTT CASSTTGAYTDTQYF
TRBJ1-6 TRBV4-2 . medium-sized TGTGCCAGCAGCCAAGTTTGGGGACGTAATTCACCCCTCCACTTT CASSQVWGRNSPLHF
TRBJ2-5 TRBV7-8 . many TGTGCCAGCAGCAACAGGAGGATCCAAGAGACCCAGTACTTC CASSNRRIQETQYF
TRBJ2-4 TRBV5-1 . medium-sized TGCGCCAGCAGCTTGGCCGTGGAAAACATTCAGTACTTC CASSLAVENIQYF
TRBJ2-1 TRBV3-1 TRBD2 many TGTGCCAGCAGCCAACGCCGACTTAGCGGGGGGGCCACCAATGAGCAGTTCTTC CASSQRRLSGGATNEQFF